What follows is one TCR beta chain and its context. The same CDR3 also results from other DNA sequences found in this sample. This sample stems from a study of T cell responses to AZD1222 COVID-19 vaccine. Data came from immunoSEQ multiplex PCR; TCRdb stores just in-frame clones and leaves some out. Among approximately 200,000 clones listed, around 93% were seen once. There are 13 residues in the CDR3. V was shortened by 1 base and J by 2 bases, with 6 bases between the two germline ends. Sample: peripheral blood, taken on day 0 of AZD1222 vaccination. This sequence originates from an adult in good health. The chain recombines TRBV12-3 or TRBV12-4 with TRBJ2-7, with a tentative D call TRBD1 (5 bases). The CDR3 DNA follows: TGTGCCAGCAGTTTAGGACAGCCCTACGAGCAGTACTTC. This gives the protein CASSLGQPYEQYF.